The 11 T cell receptor beta chains given below trace back to one sample, sequenced in a study of naive and memory T cell subsets. Two oligonucleotides, mixed equimolar, formed the beta constant-region primer covering TRBC1 and TRBC2. TCRdb reprocessed the UMI-ligation and nested PCR reads via MiXCR and lists one record per CDR3 protein. The data show approximately 21,000 distinct CDR3 sequences, approximately 11% seen once. Sequenced material: central memory CD8+ T cells from blood. These receptors were obtained from a human donor in good health.

This clonotype was counted many times. V is TRBV7-9 and J is TRBJ1-1; 9 nucleotides align to TRBD1. J gave up 5 bases and V 2 bases, and 12 bases lay outside the gene matches. The germline gives CDR1 SEHNR, CDR2 FQNEAQ (reference sequence). This CDR3 has 17 residues. Here the CDR3 DNA reads TGTGCCAGCAGCTTACATGATGACAGGGGGTTCCGTACTGAAGCTTTCTTT. This encodes CASSLHDDRGFRTEAFF.

The chain carries TRBV27 and TRBJ1-6, with 8 bases matching TRBD1. The ends lost 3 bases at V and 4 bases at J; junction bases unmatched: 5. From germline, CDR1 is MNHEY and CDR2 SMNVEV (reference sequence). CDR3 length: 16 residues. This chain's CDR3 is CASSFHRGVYNSPLHF. The CDR3 DNA reads as TGTGCCAGCAGTTTTCACAGGGGGGTTTATAATTCACCCCTCCACTTT.

This clonotype is categorized as medium-sized (0.01 to 0.1%). A read error may be the cause here, since a much bigger clone is one base away. This chain uses TRBV28 with TRBJ2-7; D is uncertain. V lost 3 bases to trimming and J lost 5 bases, with 5 bases between them. The CDR3 consists of 11 residues. CDR1 is MDHEN and CDR2 is SYDVKM in the germline V gene. The CDR3 DNA reads TGTGCCAGCAGTTTCCGGAACGAGCAGTACTTC. Protein: CASSFRNEQYF.

Many counts were recorded for this clonotype. V and J are TRBV2 and TRBJ2-1; D may be TRBD1 (6 bases). Germline CDR1 is SNHLY and CDR2 is FYNNEI. V shed 3 bases and J shed 1 base, with 10 bases lying between them. This CDR3 is 15 amino acids long. In DNA, the CDR3 is TGTGCCAGCAGTGATTGGACAGATTCCTACAATGAGCAGTTCTTC. Encoded protein: CASSDWTDSYNEQFF.

Only a few counts were recorded for this clonotype. The rearrangement uses TRBV20-1 and TRBJ2-7; TRBD2 matches 10 bases. The CDR3 is made up of 15 amino acids. The V and J ends lost 3 bases and 0 bases, in that order; junction bases with no gene match: 5. Germline V gene sequence: CDR1 DFQATT, CDR2 SNEGSKA (reference sequence). CDR3 sequence: CSARGTSESSYEQYF. CDR3 coding DNA: TGCAGTGCTAGGGGGACTAGCGAAAGCTCCTACGAGCAGTACTTC.

The chain carries TRBV12-5 and TRBJ2-1, with 8 bases aligning to TRBD2. The germline gives CDR1 LGHNT, CDR2 FRNRAP. This CDR3 has 14 amino acids. The V segment lost 10 bases and the J segment 10 bases; nucleotides outside the gene matches: 15. The DNA for the CDR3 is TGTGCTACTGGATCCGGGACTAGTGGCTTCGAGCAGTTCTTC. It translates to CATGSGTSGFEQFF. The whole variable domain, remainder taken from reference TRBV12-5 and TRBJ2-1, is DARVTQTPRHKVTEMGQEVTMRCQPILGHNTVFWYRQTMMQGLELLAYFRNRAPLDDSGMPKDRFSAEMPDATLATLKIQPSEPRDSAVYFCATGSGTSGFEQFFGPGTRLTVL.

This clonotype has a count of ten or more. This chain joins TRBV6-2 or TRBV6-3 and TRBJ2-1, with D tentatively TRBD1 (5 bases). This CDR3 contains 12 residues. In germline, CDR1 is MNHEY, CDR2 SVGEGT. V was trimmed by 5 bases and J by 4 bases, leaving 6 bases between them. The DNA for the CDR3 is TGTGCCAGCAGTCCAGGGTACAATGAGCAGTTCTTC. The encoded protein is CASSPGYNEQFF.

Many counts were recorded for this clonotype. The chain couples TRBV2 to TRBJ1-5; 7 bases are shared with TRBD1. Unmatched junction bases numbered 7, after V lost 5 bases and J lost 0 bases. Germline assignment: CDR1 SNHLY and CDR2 FYNNEI. CDR3 size: 16 residues. In nucleotides, the CDR3 is TGTGCCAGCAGTCCAGACAGGGCTTATAGCAATCAGCCCCAGCATTTT. Amino acids: CASSPDRAYSNQPQHF.

This clonotype was seen repeatedly, ten times or more. V is TRBV7-9 and J is TRBJ2-3; 8 nucleotides align to TRBD2. The CDR3 consists of 16 residues. Germline V CDR1 and CDR2: SEHNR, FQNEAQ (reference sequence). With V trimmed by 4 bases and J by 3 bases, 9 bases remained unmatched. CDR3 protein: CASSWRAGELTDTQYF. The CDR3, as DNA: TGTGCCAGCAGCTGGCGAGCGGGAGAGCTGACAGATACGCAGTATTTT.

This sequence joins TRBV4-2 and TRBJ2-7; D possibly corresponds to TRBD1 (6 bases). This CDR3 is 12 amino acids long. The V and J ends lost 6 bases and 6 bases respectively, with 12 bases between them. CDR1 is LGHNA, CDR2 YNFKEQ, per germline. In DNA form, the CDR3 reads TGTGCCAGCAGGTCCGGGACACGCGAGCAGTACTTC. Protein sequence: CASRSGTREQYF.

The V call is TRBV7-6, the J call TRBJ2-2, with 10 nucleotides matching TRBD2. The germline V gene has CDR1 SGHVS and CDR2 FNYEAQ. The CDR3 contains 16 residues. The V and J ends lost 4 bases and 2 bases, in that order; junction bases with no gene match: 4. The CDR3 DNA sequence: TGTGCCAGCAGCTCAGGACTAGCGGATAACACCGGGGAGCTGTTTTTT. Protein product: CASSSGLADNTGELFF.